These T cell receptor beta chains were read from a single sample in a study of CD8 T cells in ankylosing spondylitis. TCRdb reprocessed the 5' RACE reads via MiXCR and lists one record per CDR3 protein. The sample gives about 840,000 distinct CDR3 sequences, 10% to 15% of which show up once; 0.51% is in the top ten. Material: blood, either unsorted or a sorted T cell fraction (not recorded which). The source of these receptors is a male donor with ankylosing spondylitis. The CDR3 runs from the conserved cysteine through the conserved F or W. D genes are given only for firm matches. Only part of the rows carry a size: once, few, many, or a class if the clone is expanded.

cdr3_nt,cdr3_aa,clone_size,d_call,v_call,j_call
TGTGCCAGCAGCCAAGGGTCAGTGGGGGCGCAGGGCTACACCTTC,CASSQGSVGAQGYTF,many,-,TRBV4-2,TRBJ1-2
TGTGCCAGCTCAGGACTAGCGGGAGGGACCTACGAGCAGTACTTC,CASSGLAGGTYEQYF,-,TRBD2,TRBV18,TRBJ2-7
TGTGCCAGCAGCCGCTGGCGGGAGGGCCGGAACAATGAGCAGTTCTTC,CASSRWREGRNNEQFF,-,TRBD2,TRBV7-2,TRBJ2-1
TGTGCCAGCAGCTTACTCTCGGCCAGGGATTATCAGCCCCAGCATTTT,CASSLLSARDYQPQHF,few,-,TRBV7-2,TRBJ1-5
TGCGCCAGCAGCTCCGGGAGGACCGGGGAGCTGTTTTTT,CASSSGRTGELFF,many,TRBD2,TRBV12-3/TRBV12-4,TRBJ2-2
TGCCTAGAGAGTCGGCCGTACACCGGGGAGCTGTTTTTT,CLESRPYTGELFF,-,-,TRBV20-1,TRBJ2-2
TGTGCCAGCAGTTACTCTCGGTCCTACCCCCACGAGCAGTACTTC,CASSYSRSYPHEQYF,-,-,TRBV6-5,TRBJ2-7
TGTGCCAGCATCTTACAGGGGCGGTACACTGAAGCTTTCTTT,CASILQGRYTEAFF,-,TRBD1,TRBV7-2,TRBJ1-1
TGTGCCAGCCGTGCAACTAATGAAAAACTGTTTTTT,CASRATNEKLFF,-,-,TRBV28,TRBJ1-4
TGTGCCAGCAGTGACAGATATAATTCACCCCTCCACTTT,CASSDRYNSPLHF,-,-,TRBV25-1,TRBJ1-6
TGTGCCAGCAGAGCGACTAGCGGAGGAGATGAGCAGTTCTTC,CASRATSGGDEQFF,once,TRBD2,TRBV2,TRBJ2-1
TGTGCCACCAGCCCGGGACAGAGTAATCAGCCCCAGCATTTT,CATSPGQSNQPQHF,few,TRBD1,TRBV24-1,TRBJ1-5
TGCGCCAGCAGCCCGGGACTAGCCTTCCTCTACGAGCAGTACTTC,CASSPGLAFLYEQYF,once,TRBD2,TRBV5-1,TRBJ2-7
TGCGCCAGCAGCTTCGGCGGGACTCTTAAAGAGACCCAGTACTTC,CASSFGGTLKETQYF,-,-,TRBV5-1,TRBJ2-5
TGCAGTGCTAGCCCAGGGGCGGTCTCTGGAAACACCATATATTTT,CSASPGAVSGNTIYF,-,-,TRBV20-1,TRBJ1-3
TGTGCCAGTAGTATAGGTAAAGGGACAGTCTCCTACGAGCAGTACTTC,CASSIGKGTVSYEQYF,few,TRBD1,TRBV19,TRBJ2-7
TGTGCCAGCAGTCTTAACAGGAGACAGCAGTTCTTC,CASSLNRRQQFF,few,-,TRBV6-5,TRBJ2-1
TGCAGTGCTAGACAAAGCCTAAATCAGCCCCAGCATTTT,CSARQSLNQPQHF,few,-,TRBV20-1,TRBJ1-5
TGTGCCAGCAGTGGGACGGCGTACAATCAGCCCCAGCATTTT,CASSGTAYNQPQHF,few,-,TRBV2,TRBJ1-5
TGTGCCAGCAGTTTAACGGACAGGGACAGCAATCAGCCCCAGCATTTT,CASSLTDRDSNQPQHF,few,TRBD1,TRBV6-5,TRBJ1-5
TGTGCCAGCTCGGGCCAGGGATATTGGGAGACCCAGTACTTC,CASSGQGYWETQYF,-,-,TRBV27,TRBJ2-5
TGTGCCAGCAGCGTAGCCGCGACAGAATTCAATGAGCAGTTCTTC,CASSVAATEFNEQFF,-,-,TRBV9,TRBJ2-1
TGCAGTGCTGGACTAGCGCGCCCAGATACGCAGTATTTT,CSAGLARPDTQYF,few,TRBD2,TRBV20-1,TRBJ2-3
TGTGCCAGCAGATTCGACAGCCCTTATGGCTACACCTTC,CASRFDSPYGYTF,-,-,TRBV6-2/TRBV6-3,TRBJ1-2
TGCAGTGCTAGAGAGCGGACGAGGGGAGGCTCCGATACGCAGTATTTT,CSARERTRGGSDTQYF,-,-,TRBV20-1,TRBJ2-3
TGTGCCAGCAGCCAACAATGGAACACCGGGGAGCTGTTTTTT,CASSQQWNTGELFF,-,-,TRBV4-2,TRBJ2-2
TGTGCCAGCAGCCCGGGACTAGTCACCGGGGAGCTGTTTTTT,CASSPGLVTGELFF,-,TRBD2,TRBV7-3,TRBJ2-2
TGCAGTGCTAAACTTAATGGCGGCGGCTACACCTTC,CSAKLNGGGYTF,few,-,TRBV20-1,TRBJ1-2
TGTGCCAGCAGCCAGCCCGGACGGGAGAACACTGAAGCTTTCTTT,CASSQPGRENTEAFF,many,-,TRBV5-6,TRBJ1-1
TGTGCCAGCAGCTTACTCCACTCCACCACCTACGAGCAGTACTTC,CASSLLHSTTYEQYF,few,-,TRBV7-9,TRBJ2-7
TGTGCCAGCAGGTACAGGGGGCTAAGCACAGATACGCAGTATTTT,CASRYRGLSTDTQYF,-,TRBD1,TRBV6-5,TRBJ2-3
TGTGCCAGCAGCATCCGGGACAGAGTGAACACTGAAGCTTTCTTT,CASSIRDRVNTEAFF,-,TRBD1,TRBV5-6,TRBJ1-1
TGTGCCAGCAGCGGAGACAGCGAGACCCAGTACTTC,CASSGDSETQYF,few,-,TRBV9,TRBJ2-5
TGTGCCAGCAGCCTGCGGACAGCTGGAAACACCATATATTTT,CASSLRTAGNTIYF,many,-,TRBV12-3/TRBV12-4,TRBJ1-3
TGCGCCAGCAGCTGGACGGACAGGGGGGCAAACACTGAAGCTTTCTTT,CASSWTDRGANTEAFF,many,TRBD1,TRBV5-1,TRBJ1-1
TGTGCCAGCAGTTTATGGGGACTAGCGGGATCCTACAATGAGCAGTTCTTC,CASSLWGLAGSYNEQFF,-,TRBD2,TRBV28,TRBJ2-1
TGTGCCAGCAGCCGCCCGGGACAGGGGCGAATGAACACTGAAGCTTTCTTT,CASSRPGQGRMNTEAFF,many,TRBD1,TRBV4-2,TRBJ1-1
TGCGCCAGCAGTGAGGACTCATCCAAGAGGGACGAGACCCAGTACTTC,CASSEDSSKRDETQYF,-,-,TRBV10-1,TRBJ2-5
TGCGCCAGCAGCCAAGACACGTACTCTGGAAACACCATATATTTT,CASSQDTYSGNTIYF,few,-,TRBV4-3,TRBJ1-3
TGCAGTGCTGGAACTAGCGGGGGGCGGGAAGATACGCAGTATTTT,CSAGTSGGREDTQYF,-,TRBD2,TRBV20-1,TRBJ2-3
TGCAGTGCTTCCGGGCCGAACCTGCGGGACGAGCAGTACTTC,CSASGPNLRDEQYF,few,-,TRBV20-1,TRBJ2-7
TGTGCCAGCGAGGGACAGGGGGCCGAAAAACTGTTTTTT,CASEGQGAEKLFF,many,TRBD1,TRBV6-1,TRBJ1-4
TGCAGTGCTAGGCCCTGGACTAGCGGAACCGAGCAGTACTTC,CSARPWTSGTEQYF,-,TRBD2,TRBV20-1,TRBJ2-7
TGCGCCAGCAGTTCAGGGGGAATGGGCACTGAAGCTTTCTTT,CASSSGGMGTEAFF,few,TRBD1,TRBV5-1,TRBJ1-1
TGCGCCAGCAGCCAGCTTATGGGGGTCGAGCAGTACTTC,CASSQLMGVEQYF,many,-,TRBV4-3,TRBJ2-7
TGTGCCACCAGCAGAGCAGACATCCGAGAGACCCAGTACTTC,CATSRADIRETQYF,-,-,TRBV15,TRBJ2-5
TGCAGCACCAACTACGAGCAGTACTTC,CSTNYEQYF,few,-,TRBV20-1,TRBJ2-7
TGCAGAGCCCTCGGGGGGAACGAGCAGTACTTC,CRALGGNEQYF,few,TRBD2,TRBV20-1,TRBJ2-7